The 22 T cell receptor beta chains in this list originate from one sample, sequenced in a study of shared clonotypes between healthy human individuals. CD8 cells regarded as naive lacked CD45RO, were positively chosen for CCR7, and omitted terminally differentiated effector memory CD45RA+ cells. Generated by immunoSEQ multiplex PCR, the TCRdb table keeps only in-frame clones and is missing some. The sample shows some 2.1 million clones, about 95% of them seen only once. Sequenced sample: naive CD8+ T cells sorted from blood. The source is a man aged 18 to 35 in good health.

The rearrangement links TRBV27 to TRBJ1-5; a possible D gene is TRBD1 (6 bases). Germline loops: CDR1 MNHEY, CDR2 SMNVEV (reference sequence). The CDR3 runs 16 residues. V lost 3 bases and J lost 1, with 13 bases in between. The CDR3 coding sequence is TGTGCCAGCAGTTTGTGGGGGCCGGAGAGCAATCAGCCCCAGCATTTT. The encoded protein is CASSLWGPESNQPQHF.

A word on this clone: Different DNA sequences within this sample yield the same CDR3. CDR3 region: CASSLGGGYEQYF. Here the CDR3 DNA reads TGTGCCAGCAGCTTAGGGGGAGGCTACGAGCAGTACTTC. The chain couples TRBV7-3 to TRBJ2-7, with D maybe TRBD2 (6 bases). This CDR3 is built from 13 residues. V lost 2 bases to trimming and J lost 3 bases, with 8 bases between them. Looked up from germline, CDR1 is SGHTA and CDR2 is FQGTGA.

The gene calls are TRBV7-6 and TRBJ2-7; either TRBD1 or TRBD2 may fit D (5 bases each). Trimming stripped 3 bases from V and 2 bases from J, with 8 bases between. The germline gives CDR1 SGHVS, CDR2 FNYEAQ. CDR3 length: 13 amino acids. CDR3 residues: CASSLGETYEQYF. The CDR3 DNA reads TGTGCCAGCAGCTTGGGGGAGACCTACGAGCAGTACTTC.

The chain is built from TRBV2 and TRBJ2-3; 9 positions agree with TRBD1. The germline CDR1 and CDR2 sequences are SNHLY and FYNNEI. The CDR3 has 15 amino acids. The ends lost 9 bases at V and 2 bases at J; junction bases unmatched: 9. The CDR3 is CARTNWTGDTDTQYF. The CDR3 nucleotides read TGTGCCAGAACGAACTGGACAGGGGACACAGATACGCAGTATTTT.

The CDR3 protein is CASSSSVGERDYGYTF. In DNA, the CDR3 is TGTGCCAGCAGTTCCTCGGTGGGGGAAAGGGACTATGGCTACACCTTC. The chain combines TRBV27 with TRBJ1-2, with TRBD1 as a possible D gene (5 bases). Germline-derived CDR1 and CDR2 are MNHEY and SMNVEV (reference sequence). Trimming shortened V by 4 bases and J by 3 bases, and 18 bases separated the two germline ends. The CDR3 contains 16 residues.

The genes are TRBV6-1 and TRBJ1-5; D call uncertain. V lost 3 bases and J lost 1, with 19 bases in between. Germline V gene lookup returns CDR1 MNHNS and CDR2 SASEGT. The CDR3 has 18 residues. The CDR3 here is CASSEDFPGAQSNQPQHF. In nucleotides, the CDR3 is TGTGCCAGCAGTGAGGACTTCCCGGGAGCACAAAGCAATCAGCCCCAGCATTTT.

Comments on this clone: This specimen includes other DNA sequences encoding the same CDR3. V gene TRBV6-1 combines with J gene TRBJ2-7, with TRBD1 identical over 7 bases. V shed 5 bases, J shed 2 bases, and the junction held 3 bases outside the gene matches. CDR1 is MNHNS, CDR2 SASEGT, per germline. This CDR3 has 13 residues. CDR3 in amino acids: CASSLTGPYEQYF. The DNA for the CDR3 is TGTGCCAGCAGTCTGACAGGGCCCTACGAGCAGTACTTC.

The chain combines TRBV7-2 with TRBJ1-6; D is perhaps TRBD1 (5 bases). The CDR3 sequence is 14 residues long. V was pared by 2 bases and J by 8 bases, with 10 bases between. The germline V gene encodes CDR1 SGHTA and CDR2 FQGNSA. CDR3 sequence: CASSLLRGDSPLHF. CDR3 nucleotides: TGTGCCAGCAGCTTACTTAGAGGGGATTCACCCCTCCACTTT.

The rearrangement uses TRBV15 and TRBJ1-5; no clear D gene. Germline CDR1 and CDR2: LNHNV and YYDKDF (reference sequence). Trimming left V 3 bases short and J 0 bases short, with 15 bases between. This CDR3 is built from 17 residues. The CDR3 sequence is CATSSRRPNYSNQPQHF. CDR3 nucleotides: TGTGCCACCAGCAGTCGGCGGCCGAACTATAGCAATCAGCCCCAGCATTTT.

The CDR3 region has the DNA TGTGCCAGCGGTAACACGCGGGGGGCCTCCTACAATGAGCAGTTCTTC. Protein product: CASGNTRGASYNEQFF. The chain is built from TRBV2 and TRBJ2-1; 8 bases align to TRBD2. The CDR3 spans 16 residues. The germline V gene encodes CDR1 SNHLY and CDR2 FYNNEI. Trimming removed 8 bases from V and 0 bases from J; junction bases left unmatched: 9.

The chain joins TRBV7-2 to TRBJ1-3; possible D gene TRBD1, 6 bases. V dropped 1 base and J dropped 0 bases, with 16 bases sitting between them. The CDR3 is 18 amino acids. Germline V CDR1 and CDR2: SGHTA, FQGNSA. CDR3 region: CASSLDLGAPISGNTIYF. The CDR3, as DNA: TGTGCCAGCAGCTTAGACCTGGGGGCGCCGATCTCTGGAAACACCATATATTTT.

With regard to this clone: The same CDR3 is also encoded by other DNA sequences in this sample. The J gene is TRBJ2-7, the V gene TRBV27, with a tentative D call TRBD1 (6 bases). Germline V gives CDR1 MNHEY, CDR2 SMNVEV (reference sequence). This CDR3 is built from 13 residues. V lost 6 bases and J lost 4, with 13 bases in between. In DNA, the CDR3 is TGTGCCAGCAGCCCCCTAGGGGGTTACGAGCAGTACTTC. Protein product: CASSPLGGYEQYF.

V is TRBV7-9 and J is TRBJ2-3; unclear D gene. The CDR3 is 14 amino acids. The ends were cut back, 3 bases at V and 3 bases at J, with 10 bases in the middle. The germline gives CDR1 SEHNR, CDR2 FQNEAQ (reference sequence). The CDR3 region is CASSFELETDTQYF. As DNA, the CDR3 is TGTGCCAGCAGCTTTGAGTTAGAAACAGATACGCAGTATTTT.

This sequence joins TRBV27 and TRBJ2-1; D is undetermined. Looked up from germline, CDR1 is MNHEY and CDR2 is SMNVEV (reference sequence). The CDR3 has 15 residues. Trimming took 5 bases from V and 4 from J, leaving 15 bases between them. The DNA for the CDR3 is TGTGCCAGCAGTCCACTCCCCCTTGGGTACAATGAGCAGTTCTTC. This codes for CASSPLPLGYNEQFF.

The chain recombines TRBV5-1 with TRBJ2-5, with TRBD1 matching over 9 bases. Germline lookup yields CDR1 SGHRS and CDR2 YFSETQ. The V gene end was trimmed by 0 bases and the J gene end by 5 bases; junction bases not matched to a gene: 14. This CDR3 spans 18 amino acids. CDR3 sequence reads: CASSLAGTGRIFRETQYF. The DNA for the CDR3 is TGCGCCAGCAGCTTGGCCGGGACAGGGAGAATTTTTCGGGAGACCCAGTACTTC. The complete variable domain, with remaining parts taken from reference TRBV5-1 and TRBJ2-5, reads KAGVTQTPRYLIKTRGQQVTLSCSPISGHRSVSWYQQTPGQGLQFLFEYFSETQRNKGNFPGRFSGRQFSNSRSEMNVSTLELGDSALYLCASSLAGTGRIFRETQYFGPGTRLLVL.

The CDR3 DNA reads as TGTGCCAGCCACCTGGGGGTTAACGGGACAGGGGGCTACGAGCAGTACTTC. It encodes CASHLGVNGTGGYEQYF. V gene TRBV28 combines with J gene TRBJ2-7; 11 bases line up with TRBD1. The CDR3 extends over 17 amino acids. Germline CDR1 reads MDHEN; CDR2 reads SYDVKM. The ends lost 8 bases at V and 3 bases at J; junction bases unmatched: 15.

The genes are TRBV11-2 and TRBJ2-7; D is possibly TRBD1 or TRBD2 (7 bases each). Germline CDR1 is SGHAT and CDR2 is FQNNGV. This CDR3 contains 15 residues. Between the trimmed V and J ends, which lost 1 base and 4 bases, there was a span of 14 bases. Written as DNA, the CDR3 is TGTGCCAGCAGCTTAGCGGCAGGGGGGGAATACGAGCAGTACTTC. Protein sequence: CASSLAAGGEYEQYF.

This chain links TRBV10-3 with TRBJ2-5, with TRBD2 as a possible D gene (5 bases). V lost 10 bases to trimming and J lost 5 bases, with 17 bases between them. The CDR3 sequence is 13 residues long. Germline V gene sequence: CDR1 ENHRY, CDR2 SYGVKD. The CDR3 reads CATCTGSGETQYF. The CDR3 DNA follows: TGTGCCACCTGCACCGGATCGGGGGAGACCCAGTACTTC.

This clone was detected only once. This chain uses TRBV2 with TRBJ1-1; D not resolved. This CDR3 comprises 13 residues. Trimming removed 4 bases from V and 3 bases from J, with 9 bases in between. Germline V gene lookup returns CDR1 SNHLY and CDR2 FYNNEI. Here the CDR3 reads CASSVDRYTEAFF. The CDR3 nucleotides read TGTGCCAGCAGTGTTGATAGGTACACTGAAGCTTTCTTT.

The chain uses TRBV4-1 and TRBJ2-7, with 10 bases lining up with TRBD1. There are 19 residues in the CDR3. CDR1 and CDR2 from the germline V gene are MGHRA and YSYEKL. With V trimmed by 0 bases and J by 5 bases, 16 bases remained unmatched. The CDR3 here is CASSQDRGSGTGVSHEQYF. The CDR3 region has the DNA TGCGCCAGCAGCCAAGATCGGGGCAGTGGGACAGGGGTTTCCCACGAGCAGTACTTC.

This chain uses TRBV29-1 with TRBJ2-7; D might be TRBD1 (6 bases). V was shortened by 2 bases and J by 2 bases, with 16 bases between the two germline ends. The CDR3 extends over 15 amino acids. Germline V gene lookup returns CDR1 SQVTM and CDR2 ANQGSEA. The CDR3 is CSVELRGHQTYEQYF. CDR3 DNA: TGCAGCGTTGAATTGAGGGGACATCAGACCTACGAGCAGTACTTC.

The chain uses TRBV2 and TRBJ1-1; weak D call: TRBD1 (5 bases). The CDR3 consists of 15 residues. From germline, CDR1 is SNHLY and CDR2 FYNNEI. Between the trimmed V and J ends, which lost 2 bases and 6 bases, there was a span of 16 bases. Here the CDR3 DNA reads TGTGCCAGCAGTGAAATTGCGTTTGGGGACTCTGAAGCTTTCTTT. Residues: CASSEIAFGDSEAFF.